The 12 T cell receptor beta chains given below trace back to one sample, sequenced in a study of memory CD4+ T cells and cytomegalovirus serostatus. The sort gate was single viable CD3+CD4+CD8-CD45RO+ cells for memory CD4+ T cells. Only in-frame clones appear in the TCRdb table, and some are missing; sequencing was by immunoSEQ multiplex PCR. The repertoire includes under 70,000 clones, 81% of them detected once, and 0.8% to 1.2% sits in the top ten. The sequencing sample was made of memory CD4+ T cells from blood. The receptors derive from an adult in good health and CMV-seronegative.

This sequence joins TRBV19 and TRBJ2-1; 9 positions agree with TRBD2. The J segment lost 1 base and the V segment lost 6 bases, leaving 7 bases of the junction unmatched. This CDR3 spans 16 amino acids. Germline values: CDR1 LNHDA, CDR2 SQIVND (reference sequence). CDR3 in DNA: TGTGCCAGTAGAGGAGCGGGAGGTCCGTCCTACAATGAGCAGTTCTTC. Protein sequence: CASRGAGGPSYNEQFF.

This clone was seen only a few times. The V and J genes are TRBV12-5 and TRBJ2-1, with 11 bases that match TRBD2. This CDR3 comprises 15 residues. V was pared by 5 bases and J by 8 bases, with 8 bases of the junction left unmatched. Germline CDR1 LGHNT, CDR2 FRNRAP. The CDR3 nucleotides read TGTGCTAGTGGTAAAACTAGCGGGAGTGGCTATGAGCAGTTCTTC. This encodes CASGKTSGSGYEQFF.

In its sample, this clone was seen once. J is TRBJ2-3 and V is TRBV5-8; D remains unclear. CDR3 size: 16 residues. In germline, CDR1 is SGHTS, CDR2 YDEGEE. V was cut by 4 bases and J by 2 bases, with 17 bases left in between. CDR3 bases: TGTGCCAGCAGCCATCCCGCCGGGCCACACACAGATACGCAGTATTTT. Amino acid sequence: CASSHPAGPHTDTQYF. Variable domain in full (rest from reference TRBV5-8 and TRBJ2-3): EAGVTQSPTHLIKTRGQQATLRCSPISGHTSVYWYQQALGLGLQFLLWYDEGEERNRGNFPPRFSGRQFPNYSSELNVNALELEDSALYLCASSHPAGPHTDTQYFGPGTRLTVL.

For the CDR3, the DNA is TGTGCCAGCAGTCCTGGACTAGAAAGGACCCAGTACTTC. Its translation is CASSPGLERTQYF. The chain uses TRBV7-2 and TRBJ2-5, with TRBD2 matching 7 bases. Germline V gives CDR1 SGHTA, CDR2 FQGNSA. The CDR3 is 13 amino acids. V lost 6 bases and J lost 7; bases outside the gene matches: 8.

V is TRBV5-5 and J is TRBJ2-3, with D possibly TRBD2 on 6 matching bases. Germline CDR1 reads SGHKS; CDR2 reads YYEKEE (reference sequence). V dropped 4 bases and J dropped 1 base, with 13 bases sitting between them. The CDR3 totals 15 residues. The CDR3 loop is CASSDTSFGTDTQYF. CDR3 in DNA: TGTGCCAGCAGCGATACTAGCTTCGGCACAGATACGCAGTATTTT.

The gene calls are TRBV6-1 and TRBJ2-7; 7 nucleotides line up with TRBD1. The length of the CDR3 is 14 residues. With V trimmed by 8 bases and J by 3 bases, 10 bases remained unmatched. Germline CDR1 is MNHNS and CDR2 is SASEGT. CDR3 nucleotides: TGTGCCAGCCTGGGACAGATATCCTACTACGAGCAGTACTTC. This gives the protein CASLGQISYYEQYF.

This CDR3 reads CATVYGALSGTRTEAFF. The CDR3 nucleotides are TGTGCCACCGTCTATGGCGCCCTTTCCGGGACCCGCACTGAAGCTTTCTTT. The chain combines TRBV19 with TRBJ1-1, with a possible D match to TRBD1 (5 bases). The germline V gene has CDR1 LNHDA and CDR2 SQIVND (reference sequence). The CDR3 sequence is 17 residues long. Trimming shortened V by 10 bases and J by 4 bases, and 28 bases separated the two germline ends.

The J gene is TRBJ2-2, the V gene TRBV5-6; D unresolved. The CDR3 loop spans 14 amino acids. Trimming cost V 0 bases and J 5 bases, with 8 bases left between them. Looked up from germline, CDR1 is SGHDT and CDR2 is YYEEEE. The CDR3 DNA reads TGTGCCAGCAGCTTGGACTTATCGACCGGGGAGCTGTTTTTT. It codes for CASSLDLSTGELFF.

This chain links TRBV2 with TRBJ1-4; 8 bases line up with TRBD1. The germline CDR1 and CDR2 sequences are SNHLY and FYNNEI. CDR3 length: 14 amino acids. The J segment lost 8 bases and the V segment lost 7 bases, leaving 9 bases of the junction unmatched. The CDR3 nucleotides are TGTGCCAGCACTAGTGACAGGGGTGGAGAAAAACTGTTTTTT. This translates into CASTSDRGGEKLFF.

V usage is TRBV11-2 and J usage is TRBJ2-5; 7 bases are shared with TRBD2. The germline CDR1 and CDR2 sequences are SGHAT and FQNNGV. The CDR3 is 16 residues long. V was clipped by 5 bases and J by 3 bases; unmatched bases: 12. The CDR3 region is CASSVAASGFKETQYF. DNA of the CDR3: TGTGCCAGCAGCGTAGCAGCTAGCGGATTCAAAGAGACCCAGTACTTC. The whole variable domain, remainder taken from reference TRBV11-2 and TRBJ2-5, is EAGVAQSPRYKIIEKRQSVAFWCNPISGHATLYWYQQILGQGPKLLIQFQNNGVVDDSQLPKDRFSAERLKGVDSTLKIQPAKLEDSAVYLCASSVAASGFKETQYFGPGTRLLVL.

The rearrangement links TRBV7-8 to TRBJ1-1, with TRBD1 matching over 7 bases. Germline loops: CDR1 SGHVS, CDR2 FQNEAQ. This CDR3 has 14 residues. V dropped 5 bases and J dropped 3; count of bases not matched to a gene: 6. CDR3 nucleotides: TGTGCCAGCAGCATCCGGGACAGCGACACTGAAGCTTTCTTT. Its translation is CASSIRDSDTEAFF.

The DNA for the CDR3 is TGTGCCAGCAGCTCGAAGCGGGGCCTTGGGCTAAGCTCCTACAATGAGCAGTTCTTC. It translates to CASSSKRGLGLSSYNEQFF. The chain carries TRBV11-3 and TRBJ2-1; 7 nucleotides line up with TRBD2. Germline lookup yields CDR1 SGHNT and CDR2 YENEEA. With V trimmed by 4 bases and J by 0 bases, 15 bases remained unmatched. There are 19 residues in the CDR3.